This TCR beta chain was captured in a study of OX40 agonist ivuxolimab in advanced cancers. Sampling of blood occurred at baseline, cycle 4 day 1, and cycle 7 day 1. Data came from immunoSEQ multiplex PCR; TCRdb stores just in-frame clones and leaves some out. The table records around 50,000 clones, 70% to 90% of them present only once. V shed 7 bases and J shed 0 bases, with 10 bases lying between them. Germline V gene sequence: CDR1 LNHDA, CDR2 SQIVND (reference sequence). This CDR3 comprises 14 residues. Note on this clone: The target antigen is unknown.

Study observations and caveats: There was clonal expansion of CD4+ and CD8+ blood T cells by week 6 at 0.1 to 3.0 mg/kg.

The genes are TRBV19 and TRBJ1-3; D is ambiguous. This TCR was sampled from an adult with an advanced solid tumor such as melanoma, head and neck, liver or kidney cancer. The specimen was CD4+ or CD8+ T cells sorted from blood, collected in a trial of the OX40 agonist ivuxolimab. CDR3 DNA sequence: TGTGCCAGTACCGACGGGATCTCTGGAAACACCATATATTTT. Translation gives CASTDGISGNTIYF.